The 20 T cell receptor beta chains below come from one sample, sequenced in a study of cytomegalovirus exposure and HLA in healthy donors. Use of 60 Vbeta and 13 Jbeta primers characterized the PCR. Clones were read by immunoSEQ multiplex PCR, and TCRdb kept only the in-frame ones, dropping some. This table holds around 150,000 clones, roughly three quarters found once. The source material was PBMCs. These receptors were collected from a male donor in good health and CMV-seronegative.

The rearrangement uses TRBV9 and TRBJ1-1; TRBD1 is a possible D gene (5 bases). This CDR3 comprises 15 residues. Germline-derived CDR1 and CDR2 are SGDLS and YYNGEE. Deletions cut 1 base from V and 1 base from J, with 11 bases between. CDR3 in DNA: TGTGCCAGCAGCGTAATCAGGGACTGGAACACTGAAGCTTTCTTT. Translating it yields CASSVIRDWNTEAFF. Complete variable domain (other parts from reference TRBV9 and TRBJ1-1): DSGVTQTPKHLITATGQRVTLRCSPRSGDLSVYWYQQSLDQGLQFLIQYYNGEERAKGNILERFSAQQFPDLHSELNLSSLELGDSALYFCASSVIRDWNTEAFFGQGTRLTVV.

The chain is built from TRBV28 and TRBJ2-3; no clear D. This CDR3 has 15 amino acids. Trimming shortened V by 3 bases and J by 5 bases, and 15 bases separated the two germline ends. CDR1 MDHEN and CDR2 SYDVKM come from the germline V gene. The CDR3 bases are TGTGCCAGCAGTTTTTCTGGGCCCCAAGTAGATACGCAGTATTTT. Translated: CASSFSGPQVDTQYF.

V and J are TRBV5-4 and TRBJ2-7, with D perhaps TRBD1 (6 bases). Trimming stripped 2 bases from V and 6 bases from J, with 9 bases between. The CDR3 is 12 residues long. Looked up from germline, CDR1 is SGHNT and CDR2 is YYREEE (reference sequence). This CDR3 reads CASSFGQTEQYF. As DNA, the CDR3 is TGTGCCAGCAGCTTTGGACAGACCGAGCAGTACTTC. Variable domain in full (rest from reference TRBV5-4 and TRBJ2-7): ETGVTQSPTHLIKTRGQQVTLRCSSQSGHNTVSWYQQALGQGPQFIFQYYREEENGRGNFPPRFSGLQFPNYSSELNVNALELDDSALYLCASSFGQTEQYFGPGTRLTVT.

This clone was detected once. The J gene is TRBJ2-1, the V gene TRBV2, with 10 bases lining up with TRBD2. Germline V gene lookup returns CDR1 SNHLY and CDR2 FYNNEI. CDR3 length: 16 residues. V shed 4 bases and J 1 base; nucleotides not matched to a gene: 4. The CDR3 sequence is CASSVELAGSYNEQFF. For the CDR3, the DNA is TGTGCCAGCAGTGTGGAACTAGCGGGGTCCTACAATGAGCAGTTCTTC.

The gene calls are TRBV9 and TRBJ1-1, with 8 bases that match TRBD1. V lost 7 bases to trimming and J lost 11 bases; unmatched junction nucleotides: 16. The length of the CDR3 is 14 residues. Per the germline V gene, CDR1 is SGDLS and CDR2 is YYNGEE. CDR3 sequence: CASGTQDRVEAAFF. DNA of the CDR3: TGTGCCAGCGGCACACAGGACAGGGTTGAAGCGGCTTTCTTT.

This rearrangement joins TRBV25-1 to TRBJ2-2, with a possible D match to TRBD2 (5 bases). Germline lookup yields CDR1 MGHDK and CDR2 SYGVNS. Deletions cut 8 bases from V and 0 bases from J, with 13 bases between. CDR3 length: 15 residues. The CDR3 bases are TGTGCCAGCTCCCTCCCGGGGACGAACACCGGGGAGCTGTTTTTT. Translated, it gives CASSLPGTNTGELFF.

The chain recombines TRBV29-1 with TRBJ2-1; D possibly corresponds to TRBD1 (5 bases). The CDR3 has 16 amino acids. With 4 bases removed from V and 0 bases from J, the gap between germline ends came to 16 bases. Germline V gives CDR1 SQVTM, CDR2 ANQGSEA. The CDR3 is CSVVIGASLSYNEQFF. The CDR3 coding sequence is TGCAGCGTTGTGATAGGGGCCTCCCTCTCCTACAATGAGCAGTTCTTC.

The chain links TRBV27 to TRBJ1-1, with TRBD1 matching 10 bases. Per the germline V gene, CDR1 is MNHEY and CDR2 is SMNVEV (reference sequence). The junction had 10 bases not matched to a gene; V was cut back by 5 bases and J by 1 base. CDR3 size: 17 residues. CDR3 sequence: CASSARDRGYRNTEAFF. The CDR3 coding sequence is TGTGCCAGCAGTGCCAGGGACAGGGGTTACCGGAACACTGAAGCTTTCTTT.

V gene TRBV2 combines with J gene TRBJ1-6; no reliable D call. The CDR3 contains 14 residues. Germline loops: CDR1 SNHLY, CDR2 FYNNEI. Trimming pared 6 bases from V and 8 bases from J, leaving 14 bases between. The CDR3 reads CASSGVYLDSPLHF. CDR3 coding DNA: TGTGCCAGCAGCGGGGTCTATCTTGATTCACCCCTCCACTTT.

The V call is TRBV11-2, the J call TRBJ2-5; a weak D match, TRBD2 (6 bases). The end of the DNA fits TRBJ2-7 better, so the J call may be wrong. Germline V gives CDR1 SGHAT, CDR2 FQNNGV. The length of the CDR3 is 15 residues. The CDR3 sequence is CASTLRAGGGYEQYF. The CDR3 coding sequence is TGTGCCAGCACTTTAAGGGCCGGGGGAGGCTACGAGCAGTACTTC.

This CDR3 reads CASSQFTGDGTEAFF. The CDR3 coding sequence is TGTGCCAGCAGCCAATTTACAGGGGATGGAACTGAAGCTTTCTTT. The V and J genes are TRBV16 and TRBJ1-1; 7 bases match TRBD1. V trimming: 1 base; J trimming: 5 bases; junction bases outside the gene matches: 7. There are 15 residues in the CDR3. Germline CDR1 is KGHSY and CDR2 is FQNENV.

CDR3 bases: TGTGCCAGCGACAGGGGGAGTTACGAGCAGTACTTC. Amino acids: CASDRGSYEQYF. J is TRBJ2-7 and V is TRBV2; 9 nucleotides align to TRBD1. J gave up 4 bases and V 8 bases, and 3 bases lay outside the gene matches. The CDR3 has 12 residues. In germline, CDR1 is SNHLY, CDR2 FYNNEI.

In the case of this clone: Other nucleotide sequences in the sample specify the same CDR3. This chain uses TRBV27 with TRBJ2-7; the D gene is possibly TRBD1 (6 bases). V lost 6 bases and J lost 0, with 9 bases in between. Germline values: CDR1 MNHEY, CDR2 SMNVEV (reference sequence). The CDR3 is 13 amino acids. The CDR3 is CASRDRGSYEQYF. For the CDR3, the DNA is TGTGCCAGCAGGGACAGAGGCTCCTACGAGCAGTACTTC.

Points on this clone: One end of the junction does not line up with germline, which may come from a read error. V usage is TRBV7-9 and J usage is TRBJ2-2; TRBD1 agrees at 9 bases. The CDR3 has 17 amino acids. Germline-derived CDR1 and CDR2 are SEHNR and FQNEAQ (reference sequence). CDR3 protein: CSSSTKPDRGGSGELFF. The CDR3 nucleotides are TGTTCCAGCAGCACAAAGCCGGACAGGGGAGGGTCCGGGGAGCTGTTTTTT.

The chain combines TRBV28 with TRBJ2-1, with TRBD2 identical over 15 bases. The V and J ends lost 5 bases and 0 bases, in that order; junction bases with no gene match: 11. Germline CDR1 reads MDHEN; CDR2 reads SYDVKM. The CDR3 is made up of 20 amino acids. The CDR3 here is CASSPTGLAGGRDSYNEQFF. The CDR3 bases are TGTGCCAGCAGTCCCACGGGACTAGCGGGAGGCCGTGACTCCTACAATGAGCAGTTCTTC.

The chain employs TRBV7-2 and TRBJ2-3; D is ambiguous. There are 16 residues in the CDR3. Germline assignment: CDR1 SGHTA and CDR2 FQGNSA. V lost 0 bases to trimming and J lost 0 bases, with 10 bases between them. The CDR3 DNA reads as TGTGCCAGCAGCTTAGCGATCTACCGGAGCACAGATACGCAGTATTTT. Amino acid sequence: CASSLAIYRSTDTQYF.

V usage is TRBV7-3 and J usage is TRBJ1-3; TRBD1 might be the D (5 bases). Germline V lookup: CDR1 SGHTA, CDR2 FQGTGA. This CDR3 has 15 amino acids. V was cut by 2 bases and J by 1 base, with 9 bases left in between. The DNA for the CDR3 is TGTGCCAGCAGCTTACAGGGATCGTCTGGAAACACCATATATTTT. This encodes CASSLQGSSGNTIYF. Together with reference TRBV7-3 and TRBJ1-3, the CDR3 gives the full variable domain: GAGVSQTPSNKVTEKGKYVELRCDPISGHTALYWYRQSLGQGPEFLIYFQGTGAADDSGLPNDRFFAVRPEGSVSTLKIQRTERGDSAVYLCASSLQGSSGNTIYFGEGSWLTVV.

This clone was detected a few times. This chain joins TRBV6-1 and TRBJ1-6; no firm D call. V was shortened by 4 bases and J by 11 bases, with 9 bases between the two germline ends. This CDR3 spans 12 amino acids. CDR1 and CDR2 from the germline V gene are MNHNS and SASEGT. The CDR3 sequence: CASSGQLAPLHF. CDR3 coding DNA: TGTGCCAGCAGTGGCCAGTTGGCACCCCTCCACTTT.

The chain carries TRBV6-4 and TRBJ1-6, with TRBD1 as a possible D gene (5 bases). This CDR3 has 15 residues. V was trimmed by 0 bases and J by 10 bases, leaving 13 bases between them. Germline V gene data show CDR1 as MRHNA and CDR2 as SNTAGT. The CDR3 spells CASSDSGGSSSPLHF. CDR3 coding DNA: TGTGCCAGCAGTGACTCGGGGGGGTCTAGCTCACCCCTCCACTTT.

The chain recombines TRBV5-1 with TRBJ1-2, with D possibly matching TRBD1 (6 bases). Germline V gene lookup returns CDR1 SGHRS and CDR2 YFSETQ. The length of the CDR3 is 15 residues. V was shortened by 4 bases and J by 4 bases, with 17 bases between the two germline ends. CDR3 bases: TGCGCCAGCAGCCCCGGTATACGGGGGGCCTATGGCTACACCTTC. Its protein is CASSPGIRGAYGYTF.